This T cell receptor (beta chain) was profiled in a study of cytomegalovirus exposure and HLA in healthy donors (dated by TCRdb to 2016 to 2017). For context, the study as a whole: The 666 repertoires of the first cohort and the 110 or so validation repertoires were produced on the same platform, according to a later analysis. The study aimed to test whether signatures of past pathogen exposure could be identified by cataloging public T cell receptors. High-throughput TCR immunosequencing, statistical association of individual TCRs with disease status, and machine learning were combined to predict cytomegalovirus infection status. A separate validation cohort of 100 to 150 different subjects was used in addition to the approximately 670-subject first cohort. General conclusions and limits of the study: Most TCR sequences were observed very rarely across donors, whereas some public TCRs were present in many individuals. A later analysis lacked HLA typing for the validation cohort, so it scored co-occurrence in that cohort across all 110 or so repertoires. Of the cluster scores, about 94% were above 0 in a later analysis, which found that TCRs clustered in the first cohort also tended to co-occur in the 120 validation repertoires. In vitro tests confirmed that a few of the cytomegalovirus-associated TCR beta chains recognize cytomegalovirus antigens. The classifier was reported to diagnose cytomegalovirus status with high specificity and sensitivity in both the original cohort and the validation cohort. A total of fewer than 200 TCR beta chains were listed by the study as associated with cytomegalovirus. The authors suggested that the approach could potentially be extended to other disease states and immunological phenotypes.

Separate from the approximately 690-subject first cohort, the validation cohort of roughly 120 subjects was the group to which the donors belonged. The library was produced with the immunoSEQ multiplex PCR assay. The study's own analysis went as follows. A statistical classification framework was built for diagnosing cytomegalovirus status from the catalog of TCR beta chain sequences. Not all clones reach the TCRdb copy of this immuneACCESS table, which keeps in-frame sequences only. Checked studies attribute under half of the gap to unresolved V genes and leave the rest unexplained. V and J calls and clone size are copied from that table; D and trimming were computed from the DNA. Present in this sample are roughly 60,000 clones, 85% to 95% of which were seen just once. Almost 6% of the sample is taken by the ten largest. In the case of this clone: Its antigen is currently not known. Qualities for individual bases were not recorded, and no much larger clone is one base off.

The CDR3, from cysteine to phenylalanine, totals 14 residues. Solely the CDR3 DNA is kept, with 42 bases framed from the first base. The germline V gene sets CDR1 to SGHRS and CDR2 to YFSETQ. V is cut by 4 bases and J by 2 bases, and the space between the germline ends is 13 bases. The sample comprised PBMCs. This sequence was found in a woman aged 18-29 years in good health and CMV-seropositive. Rearrangement joined TRBV5-1 to TRBJ2-7; tentative D gene TRBD1, with 6 bases matching. The sequenced DNA: TGCGCCAGCAGCCCGGACAGTAACCCCTACGAGCAGTACTTC. Its coded protein is CASSPDSNPYEQYF. With the portions outside the CDR3 filled from the reference TRBV5-1 and TRBJ2-7 genes, the complete variable region becomes KAGVTQTPRYLIKTRGQQVTLSCSPISGHRSVSWYQQTPGQGLQFLFEYFSETQRNKGNFPGRFSGRQFSNSRSEMNVSTLELGDSALYLCASSPDSNPYEQYFGPGTRLTVT.